These 20 T cell receptor beta chains share one sample of origin, sequenced in a study of blood T cell repertoires in COVID-19. Profiling relied on immunoSEQ multiplex PCR, and the TCRdb table lists in-frame clones only, not all of them. The table records 170,000 or so clones, roughly 87% of them present only once. Sequenced input: PBMCs or T cells enriched from blood (not recorded which). All receptors come from a woman in her fifties or sixties who had recovered from COVID-19.

The chain employs TRBV30 and TRBJ1-3; TRBD1 might be the D (5 bases). This CDR3 is 17 amino acids long. CDR1 GTSNPN and CDR2 SVGIG come from the germline V gene (reference sequence). V was clipped by 0 bases and J by 0 bases, with 15 bases between them. CDR3 sequence (DNA): TGTGCCTGGAGTGTAAGGGGCAGGGCTACCTCTGGAAACACCATATATTTT. Its translation is CAWSVRGRATSGNTIYF.

The CDR3 DNA reads TGTGCCAGCTCATCACAGGGGGCCCCTGGAAACACCATATATTTT. Its translation: CASSSQGAPGNTIYF. V is TRBV18 and J is TRBJ1-3; 9 nucleotides match TRBD1. Germline V gene data show CDR1 as KGHSH and CDR2 as LQKENI. Trimming removed 5 bases from V and 2 bases from J; junction bases left unmatched: 4. The CDR3 length is 15 residues.

The rearrangement joins TRBV7-9 to TRBJ1-1, with D hard to call. Germline V gene lookup returns CDR1 SEHNR and CDR2 FQNEAQ (reference sequence). Between the trimmed V and J ends, which lost 5 bases and 0 bases, there was a span of 7 bases. The CDR3 consists of 13 residues. The CDR3 DNA reads TGTGCCAGCAGCCGTAGCCTGAACACTGAAGCTTTCTTT. Protein product: CASSRSLNTEAFF. The full variable domain, in which reference TRBV7-9 and TRBJ1-1 provide the parts outside the CDR3, is DTGVSQNPRHKITKRGQNVTFRCDPISEHNRLYWYRQTLGQGPEFLTYFQNEAQLEKSRLLSDRFSAERPKGSFSTLEIQRTEQGDSAMYLCASSRSLNTEAFFGQGTRLTVV.

The rearrangement links TRBV3-1 (or the pseudogene TRBV3-2) to TRBJ1-3, with D unresolved. Trimming took off 1 base at V and 4 bases at J, with 8 bases between the two ends. This CDR3 contains 14 residues. Germline V CDR1 and CDR2: LGHDT, YNNKEL (reference sequence). CDR3 coding DNA: TGTGCCAGCAGCCAAGGGGCATACGGAAACACCATATATTTT. It encodes CASSQGAYGNTIYF.

This sequence joins TRBV19 and TRBJ1-5; 9 nucleotides agree with TRBD1. V lost 5 bases to trimming and J lost 0 bases; unmatched junction nucleotides: 14. The CDR3 consists of 19 residues. The V gene's germline CDR1 is LNHDA and CDR2 SQIVND (reference sequence). CDR3 in amino acids: CASSVPRDRATSSNQPQHF. The CDR3 nucleotides are TGTGCCAGTAGTGTCCCCCGGGACAGGGCCACGTCTAGCAATCAGCCCCAGCATTTT.

This clone turned up a few times. The V gene is TRBV19, the J gene TRBJ2-1, with TRBD2 matching over 11 bases. The germline gives CDR1 LNHDA, CDR2 SQIVND (reference sequence). The CDR3 is 15 amino acids. With V trimmed by 3 bases and J by 8 bases, 6 bases remained unmatched. CDR3 amino acids: CASSMGLAVWDEQFF. As DNA, the CDR3 is TGTGCCAGTAGTATGGGACTAGCGGTTTGGGATGAGCAGTTCTTC.

This chain uses TRBV15 with TRBJ1-5; TRBD1 is a possible D gene (5 bases). Trimming removed 0 bases from V and 7 bases from J, with 13 bases in between. The CDR3 spans 15 residues. Germline values: CDR1 LNHNV, CDR2 YYDKDF (reference sequence). The CDR3 DNA reads TGTGCCACCAGCAGAGATCGGGCAGGGTCGCAGCCCCAGCATTTT. The encoded protein is CATSRDRAGSQPQHF.

V and J are TRBV4-1 and TRBJ1-2; perhaps TRBD1 as D (5 bases). The CDR3 runs to 16 residues. Trimming cost V 0 bases and J 10 bases, with 21 bases left between them. Per the germline V gene, CDR1 is MGHRA and CDR2 is YSYEKL. CDR3 in DNA: TGCGCCAGCAGCCAAGATCCTTACCAGGGAATCACGGACTACACCTTC. Its protein is CASSQDPYQGITDYTF.

The V gene is TRBV27, the J gene TRBJ2-3; TRBD2 matches 14 bases. V gave up 6 bases and J gave up 5 bases; unmatched junction bases: 7. CDR1 is MNHEY and CDR2 is SMNVEV in the germline V gene (reference sequence). The CDR3 contains 16 residues. CDR3 sequence reads: CASSQGLAGAVDTQYF. The CDR3 nucleotides are TGTGCCAGCAGCCAGGGACTAGCGGGAGCGGTAGATACGCAGTATTTT.

Comment on this clone: This same CDR3 is encoded by further DNA sequences in the sample. The chain uses TRBV9 and TRBJ2-7; TRBD1 aligns across 7 bases. Germline CDR1 reads SGDLS; CDR2 reads YYNGEE. The CDR3 loop spans 15 amino acids. The J segment lost 1 base and the V segment lost 0 bases, leaving 4 bases of the junction unmatched. The CDR3 sequence is CASSVGAGGSYEQYF. The DNA for the CDR3 is TGTGCCAGCAGCGTAGGCGCAGGGGGATCCTACGAGCAGTACTTC.

The chain uses TRBV7-9 and TRBJ2-3, with D possibly being TRBD2 (5 bases). This CDR3 comprises 17 residues. Germline V CDR1 and CDR2: SEHNR, FQNEAQ (reference sequence). Trimming took 5 bases from V and 5 from J, leaving 23 bases between them. The CDR3 reads CASSRTRTYFGVDTQYF. CDR3 bases: TGTGCCAGCAGCCGCACCAGAACCTACTTCGGGGTAGATACGCAGTATTTT.

This chain joins TRBV10-3 and TRBJ2-1, with D perhaps matching TRBD1 (6 bases). This CDR3 has 14 residues. V gave up 3 bases and J gave up 3 bases, with 9 bases separating them. The germline V gene encodes CDR1 ENHRY and CDR2 SYGVKD. In nucleotides, the CDR3 is TGTGCCATCAGTGAAATGACAGGCTACAATGAGCAGTTCTTC. It translates to CAISEMTGYNEQFF.

V gene TRBV19 combines with J gene TRBJ1-5, with 7 bases that match TRBD1. CDR1 and CDR2 (germline): LNHDA, SQIVND (reference sequence). The CDR3 consists of 15 residues. Trimming took 2 bases from V and 2 from J; bases not matched to a gene: 3. CDR3 region: CASSINQGGNQPQHF. CDR3 bases: TGTGCCAGTAGTATAAACCAGGGGGGCAATCAGCCCCAGCATTTT.

This chain links TRBV28 with TRBJ1-2, with 9 bases aligning to TRBD1. V lost 2 bases to trimming and J lost 8 bases; unmatched junction nucleotides: 6. This CDR3 is built from 14 residues. Germline CDR1 MDHEN, CDR2 SYDVKM. CDR3 nucleotides: TGTGCCAGCAGTTTAGGGGGACAGGGAGGAGGCTACACCTTC. This translates into CASSLGGQGGGYTF.

The chain combines TRBV2 with TRBJ2-4; D perhaps matches TRBD1 (5 bases). V was pared by 6 bases and J by 3 bases, with 15 bases between. The CDR3 extends over 15 amino acids. Germline CDR1 reads SNHLY; CDR2 reads FYNNEI. Here the CDR3 DNA reads TGTGCCAGCAGAGCCAGGGTAGGGTACAAAAACATTCAGTACTTC. This encodes CASRARVGYKNIQYF.

This clone was recorded only once. The CDR3 nucleotides read TGTGCCAGCTCACCTCAAGCCTCGGGACTAGCGGGAGCCCACGAGCAGTACTTC. Translated: CASSPQASGLAGAHEQYF. This rearrangement joins TRBV18 to TRBJ2-7; 14 bases are shared with TRBD2. Losses at the gene ends were 3 bases for V and 5 bases for J; bases not matched to a gene: 12. Germline V CDR1 and CDR2: KGHSH, LQKENI. CDR3 size: 18 residues. Complete variable domain (other parts from reference TRBV18 and TRBJ2-7): NAGVMQNPRHLVRRRGQEARLRCSPMKGHSHVYWYRQLPEEGLKFMVYLQKENIIDESGMPKERFSAEFPKEGPSILRIQQVVRGDSAAYFCASSPQASGLAGAHEQYFGPGTRLTVT.

The J gene is TRBJ2-3, the V gene TRBV19, with D unresolved. The CDR3 consists of 14 residues. Trimming stripped 6 bases from V and 0 bases from J, with 10 bases between. Germline CDR1 is LNHDA and CDR2 is SQIVND (reference sequence). CDR3 in amino acids: CASSQTSSTDTQYF. CDR3 DNA: TGTGCCAGTAGCCAGACAAGTAGCACAGATACGCAGTATTTT.

The rearrangement links TRBV7-4 to TRBJ1-5; tentative D call: TRBD1 (5 bases). The CDR3 contains 18 residues. Germline V CDR1 and CDR2: SGHVT, SQSDAQ. Between the trimmed V and J ends, which lost 4 bases and 0 bases, there was a span of 19 bases. As DNA, the CDR3 is TGTGCCAGCAGCTCCAGATGCAGGGCTACTAATAGCAATCAGCCCCAGCATTTT. Translated, it gives CASSSRCRATNSNQPQHF.

The V and J genes are TRBV21-1 and TRBJ2-1; TRBD1, the D gene given by the table, was not confirmed from the DNA. TRBV21-1 is assigned pseudogene status. This CDR3 has 16 residues. Here the CDR3 reads CASTPGTGLAYNEQFF. CDR3 sequence (DNA): TGTGCCAGCACCCCTGGGACAGGGCTAGCCTACAATGAGCAGTTCTTC.

In this sample, this clone turned up once. The chain links TRBV3-1 (or the pseudogene TRBV3-2) to TRBJ2-5, with TRBD1 matching over 7 bases. Losses at the gene ends were 1 base for V and 4 bases for J; bases not matched to a gene: 3. The germline gives CDR1 LGHDT, CDR2 YNNKEL (reference sequence). The CDR3 is 14 amino acids. In DNA, the CDR3 is TGTGCCAGCAGCCAAGTACAGGGGCGAGAGACCCAGTACTTC. Protein: CASSQVQGRETQYF.